This TCR beta chain stems from a study of cytomegalovirus exposure and HLA in healthy donors. Whole-study findings and limits: It was reported that the classifier diagnosed cytomegalovirus status with high specificity and sensitivity in both the original and validation cohorts. The listing of 150 to 200 TCR beta chains classed them as cytomegalovirus-associated. According to a later analysis, TCR clusters from the first cohort tended to co-occur in the approximately 130 validation repertoires.

This clone has only one observation. Its antigen remains unknown. Germline CDR1 reads LNHDA; CDR2 reads SQIVND (reference sequence). The CDR3 spans 13 residues. Deletions cut 3 bases from V and 4 bases from J, with 10 bases between. TCRdb's copy holds only in-frame clones and misses some; the assay was immunoSEQ multiplex PCR. The sample records a few hundred thousand clones, about nine tenths being singletons. Source material: PBMCs. The V call is TRBV19, the J call TRBJ2-7; D is ambiguous. This receptor was identified in a woman aged 18-29 years in good health and CMV-seronegative. The CDR3 sequence is CASSMRQTYEQYF. The DNA of the CDR3 is TGTGCCAGTAGTATGAGACAAACATACGAGCAGTACTTC.